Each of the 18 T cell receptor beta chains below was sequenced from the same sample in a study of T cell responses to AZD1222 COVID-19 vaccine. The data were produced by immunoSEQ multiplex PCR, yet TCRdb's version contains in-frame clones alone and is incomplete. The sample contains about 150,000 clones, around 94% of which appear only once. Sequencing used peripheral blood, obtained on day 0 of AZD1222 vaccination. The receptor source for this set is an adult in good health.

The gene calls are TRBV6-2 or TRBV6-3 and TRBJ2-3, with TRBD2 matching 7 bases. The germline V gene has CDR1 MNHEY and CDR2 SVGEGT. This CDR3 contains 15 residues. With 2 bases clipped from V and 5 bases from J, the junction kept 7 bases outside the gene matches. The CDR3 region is CASSYPGGMGDTQYF. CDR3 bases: TGTGCCAGCAGTTACCCGGGGGGAATGGGAGATACGCAGTATTTT.

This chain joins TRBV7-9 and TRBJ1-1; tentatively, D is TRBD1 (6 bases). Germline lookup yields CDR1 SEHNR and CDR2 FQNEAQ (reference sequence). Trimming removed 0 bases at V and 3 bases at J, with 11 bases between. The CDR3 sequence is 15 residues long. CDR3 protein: CASSLAKGGYTEAFF. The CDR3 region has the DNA TGTGCCAGCAGCTTAGCCAAGGGGGGGTACACTGAAGCTTTCTTT.

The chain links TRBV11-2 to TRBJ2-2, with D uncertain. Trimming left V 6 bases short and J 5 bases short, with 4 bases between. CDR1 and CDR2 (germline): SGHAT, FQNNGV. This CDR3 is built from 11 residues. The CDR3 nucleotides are TGTGCCAGCAGTGGAACCGGGGAGCTGTTTTTT. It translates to CASSGTGELFF.

Here the CDR3 reads CASSVEAWSSSGNTIYF. The CDR3 nucleotides read TGTGCCAGCAGCGTAGAAGCATGGTCGAGCTCTGGAAACACCATATATTTT. The V call is TRBV9, the J call TRBJ1-3; no firm D call. V gave up 0 bases and J gave up 0 bases, with 13 bases separating them. Germline V gene sequence: CDR1 SGDLS, CDR2 YYNGEE. The CDR3 runs 17 residues.

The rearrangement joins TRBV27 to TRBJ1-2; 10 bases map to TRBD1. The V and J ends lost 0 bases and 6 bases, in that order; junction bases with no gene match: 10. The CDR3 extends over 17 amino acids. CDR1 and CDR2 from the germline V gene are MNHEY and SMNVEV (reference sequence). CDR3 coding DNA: TGTGCCAGCAGTTTATCATACGCAGGACAGGGGGAACATGGCTACACCTTC. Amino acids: CASSLSYAGQGEHGYTF.

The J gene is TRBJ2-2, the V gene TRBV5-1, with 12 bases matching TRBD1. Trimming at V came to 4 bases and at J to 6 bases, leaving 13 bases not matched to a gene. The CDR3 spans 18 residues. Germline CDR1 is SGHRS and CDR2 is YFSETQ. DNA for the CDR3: TGCGCCAGCAGCCGCGGGACAGGGGGCTTGTCGGTCCCCGGGGAGCTGTTTTTT. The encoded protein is CASSRGTGGLSVPGELFF.

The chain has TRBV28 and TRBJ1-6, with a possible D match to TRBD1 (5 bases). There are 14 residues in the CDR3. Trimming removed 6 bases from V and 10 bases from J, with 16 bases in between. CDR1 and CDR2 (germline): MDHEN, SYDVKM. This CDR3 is CASSPPIGDSPLHF. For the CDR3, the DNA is TGTGCCAGCAGCCCTCCGATTGGGGACTCACCCCTCCACTTT.

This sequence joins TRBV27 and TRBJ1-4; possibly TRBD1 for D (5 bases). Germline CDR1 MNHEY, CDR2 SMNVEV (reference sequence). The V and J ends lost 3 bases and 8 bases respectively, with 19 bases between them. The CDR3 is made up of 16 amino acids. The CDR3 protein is CASSLLVGAGFEKLFF. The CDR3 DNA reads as TGTGCCAGCAGTTTGCTTGTCGGGGCGGGTTTCGAAAAACTGTTTTTT. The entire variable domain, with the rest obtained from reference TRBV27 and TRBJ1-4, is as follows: EAQVTQNPRYLITVTGKKLTVTCSQNMNHEYMSWYRQDPGLGLRQIYYSMNVEVTDKGDVPEGYKVSRKEKRNFPLILESPSPNQTSLYFCASSLLVGAGFEKLFFGSGTQLSVL.

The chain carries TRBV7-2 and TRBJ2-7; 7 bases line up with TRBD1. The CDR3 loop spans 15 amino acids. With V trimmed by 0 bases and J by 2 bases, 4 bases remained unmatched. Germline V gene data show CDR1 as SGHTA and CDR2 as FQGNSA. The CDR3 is CASSLAGQGAYEQYV. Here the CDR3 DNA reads TGTGCCAGCAGCTTAGCGGGGCAGGGGGCCTACGAGCAGTACGTC.

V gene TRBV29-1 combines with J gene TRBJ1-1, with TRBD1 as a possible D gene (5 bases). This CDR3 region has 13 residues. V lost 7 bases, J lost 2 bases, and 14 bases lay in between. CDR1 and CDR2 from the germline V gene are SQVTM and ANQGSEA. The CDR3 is CSAGGTGNTEAFF. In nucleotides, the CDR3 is TGCAGCGCCGGGGGTACAGGAAACACTGAAGCTTTCTTT. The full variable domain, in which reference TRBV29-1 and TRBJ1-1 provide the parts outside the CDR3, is SAVISQKPSRDICQRGTSLTIQCQVDSQVTMMFWYRQQPGQSLTLIATANQGSEATYESGFVIDKFPISRPNLTFSTLTVSNMSPEDSSIYLCSAGGTGNTEAFFGQGTRLTVV.

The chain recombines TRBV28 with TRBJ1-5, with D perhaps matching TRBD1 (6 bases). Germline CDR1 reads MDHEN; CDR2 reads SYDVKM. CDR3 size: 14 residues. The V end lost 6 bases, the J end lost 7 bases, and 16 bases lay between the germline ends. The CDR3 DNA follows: TGTGCCAGCAGGGAAGGGGGGGGCGTGCAGCCCCAGCATTTT. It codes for CASREGGGVQPQHF.

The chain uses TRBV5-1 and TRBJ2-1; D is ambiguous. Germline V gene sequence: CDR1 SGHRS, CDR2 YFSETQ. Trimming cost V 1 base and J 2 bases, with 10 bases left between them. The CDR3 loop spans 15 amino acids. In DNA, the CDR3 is TGCGCCAGCAGCTTGACCAGAAATACCTACAATGAGCAGTTCTTC. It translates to CASSLTRNTYNEQFF.

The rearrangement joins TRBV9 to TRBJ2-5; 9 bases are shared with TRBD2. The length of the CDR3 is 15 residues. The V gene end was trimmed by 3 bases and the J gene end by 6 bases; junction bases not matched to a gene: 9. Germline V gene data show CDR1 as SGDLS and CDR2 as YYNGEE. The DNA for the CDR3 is TGTGCCAGCAGCGCAAGACTAGCGGATATCCAGACCCAGTACTTC. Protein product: CASSARLADIQTQYF. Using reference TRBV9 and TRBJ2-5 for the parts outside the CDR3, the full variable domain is DSGVTQTPKHLITATGQRVTLRCSPRSGDLSVYWYQQSLDQGLQFLIQYYNGEERAKGNILERFSAQQFPDLHSELNLSSLELGDSALYFCASSARLADIQTQYFGPGTRLLVL.

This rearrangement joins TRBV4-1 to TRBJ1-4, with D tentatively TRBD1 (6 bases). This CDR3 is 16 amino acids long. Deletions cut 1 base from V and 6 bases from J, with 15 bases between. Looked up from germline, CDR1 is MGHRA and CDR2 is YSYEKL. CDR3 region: CASSQVVAGADEKLFF. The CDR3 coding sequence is TGCGCCAGCAGCCAAGTGGTCGCGGGGGCGGATGAAAAACTGTTTTTT.

This chain's CDR3 is CASSQDWTSSGSYEQFF. The CDR3 coding sequence is TGCGCCAGCAGCCAAGATTGGACGTCTAGCGGGAGTTATGAGCAGTTCTTC. The chain is built from TRBV4-3 and TRBJ2-1, with 10 bases fitting TRBD2. The CDR3 runs 17 residues. J lost 8 bases, V lost 0 bases, and 10 bases had no gene match. Germline assignment: CDR1 LGHNA and CDR2 YSLEER.

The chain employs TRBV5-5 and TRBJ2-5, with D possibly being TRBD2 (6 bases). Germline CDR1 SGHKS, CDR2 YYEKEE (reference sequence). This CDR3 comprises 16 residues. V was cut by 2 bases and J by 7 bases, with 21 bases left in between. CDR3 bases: TGTGCCAGCAGCTTAGGATCCGGGAGCATGGTTGTGACCCAGTACTTC. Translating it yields CASSLGSGSMVVTQYF.

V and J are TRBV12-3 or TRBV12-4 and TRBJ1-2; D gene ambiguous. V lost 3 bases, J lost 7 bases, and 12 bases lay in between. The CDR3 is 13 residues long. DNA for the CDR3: TGTGCCAGCAGTTTTAAGGTGGGCTCTGGCTACACCTTC. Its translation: CASSFKVGSGYTF.

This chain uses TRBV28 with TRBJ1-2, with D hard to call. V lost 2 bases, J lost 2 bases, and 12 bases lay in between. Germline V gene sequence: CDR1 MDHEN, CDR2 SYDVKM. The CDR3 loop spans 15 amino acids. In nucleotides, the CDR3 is TGTGCCAGCAGTTTAACTTGGGCGGAAAACTATGGCTACACCTTC. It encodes CASSLTWAENYGYTF.